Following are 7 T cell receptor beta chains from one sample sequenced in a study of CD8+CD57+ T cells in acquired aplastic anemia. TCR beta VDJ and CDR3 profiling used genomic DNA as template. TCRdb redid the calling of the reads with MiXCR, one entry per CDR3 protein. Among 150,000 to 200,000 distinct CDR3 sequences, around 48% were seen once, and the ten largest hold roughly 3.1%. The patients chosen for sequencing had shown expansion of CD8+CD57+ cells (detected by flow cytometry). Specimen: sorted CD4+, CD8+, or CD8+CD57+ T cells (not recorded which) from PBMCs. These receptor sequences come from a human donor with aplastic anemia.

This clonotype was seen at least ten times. The CDR3 protein is CGLRQGLNTEAFF. The CDR3 DNA follows: TGTGGCCTTCGACAGGGACTGAACACTGAAGCTTTCTTT. The V gene is TRBV6-1, the J gene TRBJ1-1, with 7 bases fitting TRBD1. The germline V gene has CDR1 MNHNS and CDR2 SASEGT. The CDR3 contains 13 residues.

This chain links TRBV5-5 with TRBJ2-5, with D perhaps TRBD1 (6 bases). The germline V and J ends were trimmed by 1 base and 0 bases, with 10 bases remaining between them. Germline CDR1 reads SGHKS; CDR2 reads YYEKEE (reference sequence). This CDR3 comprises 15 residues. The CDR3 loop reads CASSLWQGYQETQYF. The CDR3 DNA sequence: TGTGCCAGCAGCTTGTGGCAGGGGTACCAAGAGACCCAGTACTTC. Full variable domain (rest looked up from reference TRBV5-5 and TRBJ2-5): DAGVTQSPTHLIKTRGQQVTLRCSPISGHKSVSWYQQVLGQGPQFIFQYYEKEERGRGNFPDRFSARQFPNYSSELNVNALLLGDSALYLCASSLWQGYQETQYFGPGTRLLVL.

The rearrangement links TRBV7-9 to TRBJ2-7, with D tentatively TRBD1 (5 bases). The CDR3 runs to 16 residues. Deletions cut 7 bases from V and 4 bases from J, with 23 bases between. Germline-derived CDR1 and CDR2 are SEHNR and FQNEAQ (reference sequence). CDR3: CASTPNQGLGMYEQYF. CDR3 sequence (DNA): TGTGCCAGCACACCCAATCAGGGTCTAGGGATGTACGAGCAGTACTTC. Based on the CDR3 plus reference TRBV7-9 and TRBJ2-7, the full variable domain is DTGVSQNPRHKITKRGQNVTFRCDPISEHNRLYWYRQTLGQGPEFLTYFQNEAQLEKSRLLSDRFSAERPKGSFSTLEIQRTEQGDSAMYLCASTPNQGLGMYEQYFGPGTRLTVT.

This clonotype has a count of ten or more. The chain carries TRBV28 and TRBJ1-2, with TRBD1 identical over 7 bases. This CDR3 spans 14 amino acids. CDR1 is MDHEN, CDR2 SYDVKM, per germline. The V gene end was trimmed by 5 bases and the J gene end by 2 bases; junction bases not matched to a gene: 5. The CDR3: CASSRDRGNYGYTF. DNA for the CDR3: TGTGCCAGCAGTCGGGACAGAGGAAACTATGGCTACACCTTC.

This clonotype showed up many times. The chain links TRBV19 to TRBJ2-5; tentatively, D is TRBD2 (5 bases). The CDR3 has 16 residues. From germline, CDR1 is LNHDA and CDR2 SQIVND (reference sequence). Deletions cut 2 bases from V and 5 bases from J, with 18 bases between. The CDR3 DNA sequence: TGTGCCAGTAGTATAAGGGTGGCTAGCAAGCCCGAGACCCAGTACTTC. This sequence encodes CASSIRVASKPETQYF.

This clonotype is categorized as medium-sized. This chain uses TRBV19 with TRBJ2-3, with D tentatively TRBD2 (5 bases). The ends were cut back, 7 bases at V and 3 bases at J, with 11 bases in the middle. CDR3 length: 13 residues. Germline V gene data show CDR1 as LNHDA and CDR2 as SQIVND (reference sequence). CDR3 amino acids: CASNMGATDTQYF. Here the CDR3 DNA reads TGTGCCAGTAACATGGGAGCGACAGATACGCAGTATTTT.

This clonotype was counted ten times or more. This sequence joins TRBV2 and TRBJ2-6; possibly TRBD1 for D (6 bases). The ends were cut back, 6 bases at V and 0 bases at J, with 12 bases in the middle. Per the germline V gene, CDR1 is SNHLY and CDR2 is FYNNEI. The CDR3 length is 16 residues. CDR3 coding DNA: TGTGCCAGCAGGACCCGGGACACCTCTGGGGCCAACGTCCTGACTTTC. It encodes CASRTRDTSGANVLTF.